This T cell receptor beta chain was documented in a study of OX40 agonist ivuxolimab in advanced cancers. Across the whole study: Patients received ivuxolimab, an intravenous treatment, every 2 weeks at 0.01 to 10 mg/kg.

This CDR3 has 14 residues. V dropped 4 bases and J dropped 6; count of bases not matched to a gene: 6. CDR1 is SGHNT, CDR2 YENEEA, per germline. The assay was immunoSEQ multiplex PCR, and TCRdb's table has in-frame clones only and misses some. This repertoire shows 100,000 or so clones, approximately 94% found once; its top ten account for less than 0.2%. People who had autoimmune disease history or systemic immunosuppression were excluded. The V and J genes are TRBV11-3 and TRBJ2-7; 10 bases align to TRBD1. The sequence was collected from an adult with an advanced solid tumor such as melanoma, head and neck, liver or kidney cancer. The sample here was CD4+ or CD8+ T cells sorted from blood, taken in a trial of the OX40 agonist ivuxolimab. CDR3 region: CASSWDRGQGEQYF. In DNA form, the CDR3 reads TGTGCCAGCAGCTGGGACAGGGGCCAAGGCGAGCAGTACTTC.